This TCR beta chain stems from a study of CD8+ T cells in alopecia areata. RNA extraction was followed by reverse transcription into cDNA, which acted as the sequencing template. Profiled with immunoSEQ multiplex PCR; TCRdb holds only in-frame clones, not every one. Of over 200,000 clones in the sample, 64% were seen once. Noted treatment: oral pan-JAK inhibitor, 5-10 mg twice daily. CDR1 SEHNR and CDR2 FQNEAQ come from the germline V gene (reference sequence). CDR3 length equals 18 residues. Trimming cost V 5 bases and J 6 bases; bases outside gene matches: 13. This clone was seen a handful of times. This sample comprised CD4+ T cells sorted from blood, obtained at week 4, from a patient treated with tofacitinib. The clonotype originates from a human donor with alopecia areata. The chain employs TRBV7-9 and TRBJ2-2; 12 bases fit TRBD2. This CDR3 reads CASSPTRLAGGHPGELFF. The CDR3 nucleotides read TGTGCCAGCAGCCCTACACGCCTAGCGGGGGGGCATCCCGGGGAGCTGTTTTTT.